The clone carrying this TCR beta chain was picked up a small number of times. What it recognizes is unknown. cDNA molecules, individually, were tagged with unique molecular identifiers. In TCRdb, the 5' RACE reads were re-called with MiXCR into one record per CDR3 protein. The sample consists of some 40,000 distinct CDR3 sequences, less than 6.5% of them appearing once. The data are from a study of early T cells in non-severe SARS-CoV-2 infection. Findings of the study overall: Private and CD4 specificities were missed by VDJdb matching, which favored anti-spike CD8 responses.

The germline gives CDR1 MNHNS, CDR2 SASEGT. With 3 bases clipped from V and 3 bases from J, the junction kept 8 bases outside the gene matches. The CDR3 runs to 17 residues. The specimen comprised whole blood, sampled at baseline. The TCR sequence derives from an adult who was a healthcare worker with PCR-confirmed SARS-CoV-2 infection or an uninfected control (not recorded which). The chain employs TRBV6-1 and TRBJ1-5; 10 bases map to TRBD1. CDR3 in amino acids: CASSDPTGTGDNQPQHF. CDR3 bases: TGTGCCAGCAGTGACCCCACCGGGACAGGGGACAATCAGCCCCAGCATTTT.